A single sample is the source of the 9 T cell receptor beta chains below, sequenced in a study of T-cell reconstitution after alpha-beta-depleted transplantation in children. For TCRbeta, the library was prepared with unique molecular identifiers. TCRdb re-called the PCR reads with MiXCR, one entry per CDR3 protein. The sample shows approximately 800,000 distinct CDR3 sequences, about 16% of them seen only once. The material was PBMCs, mostly from graft donor cells, obtained 360 days after TCRalphabeta/CD19-depleted stem cell transplant. The receptor source for this set is a male patient aged 10 to 17 who had a stem cell transplant for acute lymphoblastic leukemia, so the T cells may come from the graft donor.

V gene TRBV12-3 or TRBV12-4 combines with J gene TRBJ1-1, with D tentatively TRBD1 (6 bases). V was pared by 6 bases and J by 3 bases, with 11 bases between. The CDR3 spans 13 residues. Here the CDR3 reads CASSYREDTEAFF. CDR3 coding DNA: TGTGCCAGCAGCTACAGGGAGGACACTGAAGCTTTCTTT.

The rearrangement joins TRBV2 to TRBJ2-1; 10 bases fit TRBD2. Looked up from germline, CDR1 is SNHLY and CDR2 is FYNNEI. The CDR3 is made up of 15 amino acids. J lost 5 bases, V lost 10 bases, and 11 bases had no gene match. CDR3 region: CATSRLAGRNNEQFF. DNA for the CDR3: TGTGCCACCTCCCGACTAGCGGGTAGAAACAATGAGCAGTTCTTC. Based on the CDR3 plus reference TRBV2 and TRBJ2-1, the full variable domain is EPEVTQTPSHQVTQMGQEVILRCVPISNHLYFYWYRQILGQKVEFLVSFYNNEISEKSEIFDDQFSVERPDGSNFTLKIRSTKLEDSAMYFCATSRLAGRNNEQFFGPGTRLTVL.

The chain links TRBV5-1 to TRBJ1-5; a weak D match, TRBD1 (6 bases). The CDR3 covers 14 residues. Germline loops: CDR1 SGHRS, CDR2 YFSETQ. V was trimmed by 4 bases and J by 5 bases, leaving 13 bases between them. Here the CDR3 reads CASSEGGRDQPQHF. The CDR3 DNA is TGCGCCAGCAGCGAGGGGGGTAGGGATCAGCCCCAGCATTTT.

The rearrangement links TRBV7-8 to TRBJ2-3, with 7 bases that match TRBD2. The germline V gene has CDR1 SGHVS and CDR2 FQNEAQ. The CDR3 spans 16 residues. V lost 3 bases to trimming and J lost 2 bases; unmatched junction nucleotides: 8. CDR3 coding DNA: TGTGCCAGCAGCTTCCCGGGACTATACCTCACAGATACGCAGTATTTT. Residues: CASSFPGLYLTDTQYF.

V is TRBV5-1 and J is TRBJ2-3, with D unclear. Trimming left V 2 bases short and J 2 bases short, with 12 bases between. Germline loops: CDR1 SGHRS, CDR2 YFSETQ. The CDR3 is made up of 15 amino acids. CDR3 in amino acids: CASSFGQRNTDTQYF. As DNA, the CDR3 is TGCGCCAGCAGCTTCGGGCAGCGAAACACAGATACGCAGTATTTT.

This chain joins TRBV4-1 and TRBJ2-7; D is possibly TRBD1 (5 bases). Trimming removed 0 bases at V and 2 bases at J, with 11 bases between. The CDR3 has 15 residues. Germline V gives CDR1 MGHRA, CDR2 YSYEKL. CDR3 sequence: CASSQEKGAPYEQYF. CDR3 coding DNA: TGCGCCAGCAGCCAAGAGAAAGGGGCCCCCTACGAGCAGTACTTC.

The chain uses TRBV24-1 and TRBJ1-5; D not certain. Germline CDR1 reads KGHDR; CDR2 reads SFDVKD. The V gene lost 7 bases and the J gene lost 5 bases, with 20 bases spanning the gap. This CDR3 contains 16 residues. Written as DNA, the CDR3 is TGTGCCACCAGCCACGGACGCCCGACCTACCATCAGCCCCAGCATTTT. Protein product: CATSHGRPTYHQPQHF.

This sequence joins TRBV12-2 and TRBJ2-1; TRBD2 is taken as the D call from the table, unchecked against the DNA. TRBV12-2 is termed a pseudogene. CDR3 size: 14 residues. In nucleotides, the CDR3 is TGTGCAAGTCAGCAGCGGGTTACCTACAATGAGCAGTTCTTC. This sequence encodes CASQQRVTYNEQFF.

This clonotype has just a few counts. V gene TRBV12-3 or TRBV12-4 combines with J gene TRBJ2-3, with D perhaps TRBD2 (6 bases). The CDR3 length is 13 residues. Trimming removed 5 bases at V and 10 bases at J, with 16 bases between. CDR3 sequence reads: CASSPTGTYPQYF. CDR3 coding DNA: TGTGCCAGCAGTCCCACCGGGACTTACCCGCAGTATTTT.